This TCR beta chain stems from a study of blood T cell repertoires in COVID-19. At the level of the study: Collection of acute and convalescent COVID-19 samples took place in the United States, Italy and Spain. The cDNA or gDNA used as material had been derived from T cells, B-cell-depleted T cells, or PBMCs.

Original analysis: Amplification of reference gene primers was used by the study to estimate nucleated cell counts. Produced via immunoSEQ multiplex PCR; TCRdb's table is partial and in-frame only. The DNA was the basis for D and trimming; V, J and clone size are from that table. In the table there are more than 95,000 clones, approximately 76% of which are singletons. The J segment lost 8 bases and the V segment lost 0 bases, leaving 13 bases of the junction unmatched. CDR1 and CDR2 (germline): SEHNR, FQNEAQ (reference sequence). The CDR3 extends over 17 amino acids. Sequencing was performed on peripheral blood. This chain connects TRBV7-9 to TRBJ1-1; 9 positions match TRBD1. This TCR derives from a woman in her seventies with acute or convalescent COVID-19. CDR3 protein: CASSLAGQGLGRREAFF. The CDR3 bases are TGTGCCAGCAGCTTAGCGGGACAGGGTTTAGGTCGTCGGGAAGCTTTCTTT.